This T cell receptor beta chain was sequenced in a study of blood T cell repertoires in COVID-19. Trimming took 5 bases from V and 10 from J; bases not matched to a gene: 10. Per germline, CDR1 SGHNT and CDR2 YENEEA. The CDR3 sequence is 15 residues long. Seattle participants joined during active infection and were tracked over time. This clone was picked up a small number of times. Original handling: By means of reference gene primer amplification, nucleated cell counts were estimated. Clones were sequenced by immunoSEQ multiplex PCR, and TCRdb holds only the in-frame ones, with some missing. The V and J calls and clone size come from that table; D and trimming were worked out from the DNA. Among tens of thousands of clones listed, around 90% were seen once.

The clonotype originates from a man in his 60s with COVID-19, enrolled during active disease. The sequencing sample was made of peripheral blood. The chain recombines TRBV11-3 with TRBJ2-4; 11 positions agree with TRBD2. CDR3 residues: CASSHGGTSGIIQYF. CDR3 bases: TGTGCCAGCAGCCACGGGGGGACTAGCGGTATTATTCAGTACTTC.